Listed below are T cell receptor beta chains from one sample, sequenced in a study of blood T cell repertoires in COVID-19. The method was immunoSEQ multiplex PCR; TCRdb's version includes in-frame clones alone and lacks a portion of them. The data contain roughly 150,000 clones, 84% of them singletons. The sequencing sample was made of peripheral blood. These receptors were taken from a woman aged 50 to 65 with acute or convalescent COVID-19. Each CDR3 is given with its conserved first and last residue. A D gene is named only where the DNA matches it firmly. For some rows the clone size is stated as once, few or many, or as a class when expanded; others skip it.

d_gene,abundance,j_gene,v_gene,CDR3nt,CDR3aa
.,.,TRBJ2-3,TRBV18,TGTGCCAGCTCACCACTACAAGCGGGTAGCACAGATACGCAGTATTTT,CASSPLQAGSTDTQYF
.,.,TRBJ2-2,TRBV10-3,TGTGCCATCACCGACACAACCGGGGAGCTGTTTTTT,CAITDTTGELFF
TRBD1,once,TRBJ1-2,TRBV5-4,TGTGCCAGCAGCTCTGGACAGGGGCTTAACTATGGCTACACCTTC,CASSSGQGLNYGYTF
TRBD1,.,TRBJ1-4,TRBV7-2,TGTGCCAGCAGCTTACGGTGGCAGGGGGCAACTAATGAAAAACTGTTTTTT,CASSLRWQGATNEKLFF
TRBD1,few,TRBJ1-2,TRBV7-9,TGTGCCAGCAGCCTGTACAGGGGCCTAGGCTACACCTTC,CASSLYRGLGYTF
TRBD1,.,TRBJ1-2,TRBV19,TGTGCCAGTACGCCCAAGACAGGGGCCCGGGACTATGGCTACACCTTC,CASTPKTGARDYGYTF
TRBD1,.,TRBJ1-1,TRBV7-8,TGTGCCAGCACAGGGACAGCTTCCATGAACACTGAAGCTTTCTTT,CASTGTASMNTEAFF
.,.,TRBJ2-3,TRBV27,TGTGCCAGCAGTCCCCGTCTCAGCGACACAGATACGCAGTATTTT,CASSPRLSDTDTQYF
.,.,TRBJ2-1,TRBV6-1,TGTGCCAGCAGTGAAAGGAGGGGAATCTCCTACAATGAGCAGTTCTTC,CASSERRGISYNEQFF
.,.,TRBJ1-6,TRBV27,TGTGCCAGCAGTCGGACAGCTCGCTCCTATAATTCACCCCTCCACTTT,CASSRTARSYNSPLHF
.,.,TRBJ1-5,TRBV5-5,TGTGCCAGCAGTACGACAGGAGATCAGCCCCAGCATTTT,CASSTTGDQPQHF
TRBD1,.,TRBJ1-3,TRBV2,TGTGCCAGCAGTGCGGACAGGGCTGGAAACACCATATATTTT,CASSADRAGNTIYF
TRBD2,.,TRBJ2-1,TRBV9,TGTGCCAGCAGCGTCGTATCCGGGGGGACTGAGCAGTTCTTC,CASSVVSGGTEQFF
TRBD2,.,TRBJ2-5,TRBV5-1,TGCGCCAGCGGGACTAGCGGGGACCAAGAGACCCAGTACTTC,CASGTSGDQETQYF
.,once,TRBJ1-1,TRBV6-5,TGTGCCAGCAGTTCCCGGGGTGTGAACACTGAAGCTTTCTTT,CASSSRGVNTEAFF
TRBD1,few,TRBJ2-1,TRBV12-5,TGTGCTAGTGTTGCAGGGGGCTGTAAGTTCTTC,CASVAGGCKFF
TRBD1,.,TRBJ1-1,TRBV2,TGTGCCAGCAGATACAGGGGGGACACTGAAGCTTTCTTT,CASRYRGDTEAFF
.,.,TRBJ2-7,TRBV18,TGTGCCAGCTCACCCCTTATTGACGAGCAGTACTTC,CASSPLIDEQYF
TRBD1,.,TRBJ1-6,TRBV30,TGTGCCTTGACAGGGAACAATTCACCCCTCCACTTT,CALTGNNSPLHF
TRBD2,.,TRBJ2-1,TRBV7-3,TGTGCCAGCAGCTTAAGCGGGGGGCGGCACAATGAGCAGTTCTTC,CASSLSGGRHNEQFF
.,.,TRBJ1-5,TRBV6-6,TGTGCCAGCAGTTGGGGACACTCGAGCAATCAGCCCCAGCATTTT,CASSWGHSSNQPQHF
.,.,TRBJ1-2,TRBV7-2,TGTGCCAGCAGCTTAGTTCAGGGCCCTTCTCCCCGATACACCTTC,CASSLVQGPSPRYTF
.,.,TRBJ1-1,TRBV6-1,TGTGCCAGCAGTGAAGGAGTGGGGAGGGGTCTTGGCACTGAAGCTTTCTTT,CASSEGVGRGLGTEAFF
.,.,TRBJ2-5,TRBV6-5,TGTGCCAGCACACTATCGGGAGTAGAGACCCAGTACTTC,CASTLSGVETQYF
TRBD1,.,TRBJ1-2,TRBV7-2,TGTGCCAGCAGCACCGGGACAGGGAGTTATGGCTACACCTTC,CASSTGTGSYGYTF
TRBD1,.,TRBJ2-7,TRBV12-3/TRBV12-4,TGTGCCAGCAGTACGACAGGGGGAGTAGAGCAGTACTTC,CASSTTGGVEQYF
TRBD1,once,TRBJ1-5,TRBV6-6,TGTGCCAGCAGTCCCGAGGACAGGGGAGGCAATCAGCCCCAGCATTTT,CASSPEDRGGNQPQHF
.,.,TRBJ1-6,TRBV2,TGTGCCAGCAGTGAATACCAGGCGTATTCACCCCTCCACTTT,CASSEYQAYSPLHF
TRBD1,.,TRBJ1-5,TRBV6-1,TGTGCCAGCAGTGAAAGGACAGGGGGGGGTCAGCCCCAGCATTTT,CASSERTGGGQPQHF
TRBD1,.,TRBJ1-4,TRBV6-6,TGTGCCAGCTACAGGGGCACGAATGAAAAACTGTTTTTT,CASYRGTNEKLFF
TRBD2,.,TRBJ2-7,TRBV3-1/TRBV3-2,TGTGCCAGCAGCCAAGAAAAGGAGGCTAATTGGACTAGCGGGAGGGATGTGCCCTACGAGCAGTACTTC,CASSQEKEANWTSGRDVPYEQYF